This T cell receptor beta chain was obtained from a study of OX40 agonist ivuxolimab in advanced cancers. The overall study: The treatment was a fully human IgG2 OX40 agonist, ivuxolimab.

Clones were read by immunoSEQ multiplex PCR, and TCRdb kept only the in-frame ones, dropping some. The sample contains some 58,000 clones, roughly 91% of which appear only once. Study-level points and caveats: Relatively little clonal expansion, among the lowest observed, appeared in partial responders at 0.1-3.0 mg/kg. Average numbers of expanded clones were greater in CD8+ T cells than in CD4+.

On this clone itself: Its specificity is not known.

The sequences come from CD4+ or CD8+ T cells sorted from blood, collected in a trial of the OX40 agonist ivuxolimab. The sequence derives from an adult with an advanced solid tumor such as melanoma, head and neck, liver or kidney cancer.

CDR3 loop: CAIKGGGQEYF. The CDR3 DNA reads TGTGCCATCAAAGGAGGGGGACAGGAGTACTTC. The chain recombines TRBV10-3 with TRBJ2-4, with 8 positions matching TRBD1. This CDR3 has 11 amino acids. V lost 7 bases to trimming and J lost 14 bases; unmatched junction nucleotides: 7. Germline-derived CDR1 and CDR2 are ENHRY and SYGVKD.